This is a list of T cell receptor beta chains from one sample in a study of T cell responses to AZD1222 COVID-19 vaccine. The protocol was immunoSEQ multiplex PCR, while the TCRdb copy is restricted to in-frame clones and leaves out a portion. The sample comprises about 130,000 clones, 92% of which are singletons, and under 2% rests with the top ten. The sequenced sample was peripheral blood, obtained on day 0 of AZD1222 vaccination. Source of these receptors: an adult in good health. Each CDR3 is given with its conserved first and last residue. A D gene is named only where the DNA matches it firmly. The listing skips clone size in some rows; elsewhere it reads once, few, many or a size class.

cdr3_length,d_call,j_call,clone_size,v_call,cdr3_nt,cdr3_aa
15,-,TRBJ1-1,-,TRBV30,TGTGCCTGGGCGCCCATGGGGCAGGGAAACACTGAAGCTTTCTTT,CAWAPMGQGNTEAFF
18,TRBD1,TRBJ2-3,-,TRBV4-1,TGCGCCAGCAGCCAAGCAGGGGGACAGGGAACTAGCACAGATACGCAGTATTTT,CASSQAGGQGTSTDTQYF
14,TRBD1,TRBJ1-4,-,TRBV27,TGTGCCAGCAGTCCGGGACAGGGGACTGAAAAACTGTTTTTT,CASSPGQGTEKLFF
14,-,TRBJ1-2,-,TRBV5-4,TGTGCCAGCAGCTTAACAGGGCCCAGTGGAGGCTACACCTTC,CASSLTGPSGGYTF
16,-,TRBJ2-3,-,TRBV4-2,TGTGCCAGCAGCCAAGGTGGGGGACTCAGCACAGATACGCAGTATTTT,CASSQGGGLSTDTQYF
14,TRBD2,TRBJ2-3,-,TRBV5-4,TGTGCCAGCAGCTTGCGGCTGACTAGCGGGGGGGATAACTTT,CASSLRLTSGGDNF
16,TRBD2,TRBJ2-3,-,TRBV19,TGTGCCAGTAGTATTTCTGGCGGGGGGGCCGCAGATACGCAGTATTTT,CASSISGGGAADTQYF
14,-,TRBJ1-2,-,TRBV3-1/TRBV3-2,TGTGCCAGCAGCCAAGAAGGGCAGGGTAAGGGCTACACCTTC,CASSQEGQGKGYTF
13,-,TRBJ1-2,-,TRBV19,TGTGCCAGTAGTATAGACAGCAGCGATGGCTACACCTTC,CASSIDSSDGYTF
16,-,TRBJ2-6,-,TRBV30,TGTGCCTGGAGTATCCCGACAGCCTCTGGGGCCAACGTCCTGACTTTC,CAWSIPTASGANVLTF
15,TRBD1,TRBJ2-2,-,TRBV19,TGTGCCAGCATAGACAGGGCCGGGACCACCGGGGAGCTGTTTTTT,CASIDRAGTTGELFF
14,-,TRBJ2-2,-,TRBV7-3,TGTGCCAGCAGCGAATCACAGAACACCGGGGAGCTGTTTTTT,CASSESQNTGELFF
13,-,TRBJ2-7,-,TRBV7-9,TGTGCCAGCAGCCCCCCGGGGGCCTACGAGCAGTACTTC,CASSPPGAYEQYF
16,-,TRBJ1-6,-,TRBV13,TGTGCCAGCAGCTTAGGATCACGGGGGGGAGGGTCACCCCTCCACTTT,CASSLGSRGGGSPLHF
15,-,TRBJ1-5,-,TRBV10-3,TGTGCCATCAGTAACGGAGGGGGAGTCAATCAGCCCCAGCATTTT,CAISNGGGVNQPQHF
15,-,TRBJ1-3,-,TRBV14,TGTGCCAGCAGCCAAGATTTGGCACCGGGAAACACCATATATTTT,CASSQDLAPGNTIYF
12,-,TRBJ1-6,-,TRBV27,TGTGCCAGCAGTATGCGGAATTCACCCCTCCACTTT,CASSMRNSPLHF
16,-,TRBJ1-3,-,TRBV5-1,TGCGCCAGCAGCTTGTACTACGGAATCTCTGGAAACACCATATATTTT,CASSLYYGISGNTIYF
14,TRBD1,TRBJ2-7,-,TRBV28,TGTGCCAGCAGTTTTTTGAGACAGGGTGGGGAGCAGTACTTC,CASSFLRQGGEQYF
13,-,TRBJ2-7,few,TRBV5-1,TGCGCCAGCAGCTTGGACACCCCCTACGAGCAGTACTTC,CASSLDTPYEQYF
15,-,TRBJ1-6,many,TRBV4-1,TGCGCCAGCAGCCAAGTTCCAGGGCCAGAGTCACCCCTCCACTTT,CASSQVPGPESPLHF
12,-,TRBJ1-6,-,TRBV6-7,TGTGCCAGCAGCTGTCCCCCTTCACCCCTCCACTTT,CASSCPPSPLHF
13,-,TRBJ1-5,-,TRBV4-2,TGTGCCAGCAGTTCCTTTAGCAATCAGCCCCAGCATTTT,CASSSFSNQPQHF
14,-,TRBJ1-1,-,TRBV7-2,TGTGCCAGCAGCTTAGCTCGGGGGTTGACTGAAGCTTTCTTT,CASSLARGLTEAFF
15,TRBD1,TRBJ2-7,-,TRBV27,TGTGCCAGCAGTTTATGGGACAGGGGGAACTACGAGCAGTACTTC,CASSLWDRGNYEQYF
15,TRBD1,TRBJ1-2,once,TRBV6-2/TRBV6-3,TGTGCCAGCAGTACCAGACAGGGGGCTTACTATGGCTACACCTTC,CASSTRQGAYYGYTF
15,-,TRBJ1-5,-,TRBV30,TGTGCCTGGAGTGTACTGGGGGCGCGGGGTCAGCCCCAGCATTTT,CAWSVLGARGQPQHF
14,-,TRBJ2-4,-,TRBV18,TGTGCCAGCTCAACTCGGACAGGCGGGGGCATTCAGTACTTC,CASSTRTGGGIQYF
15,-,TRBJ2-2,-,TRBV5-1,TGCGCCAGCAGCTTGGAGGCCACCAACACCGGGGAGCTGTTTTTT,CASSLEATNTGELFF
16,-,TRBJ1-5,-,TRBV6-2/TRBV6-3,TGTGCCAGCAGTTACCCCACCCGGCCCGGCAATCAGCCCCAGCATTTT,CASSYPTRPGNQPQHF
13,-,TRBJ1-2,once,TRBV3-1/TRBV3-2,TGTGCCAGCAGCCTCCTTGGGGGTGACGGCTACACCTTC,CASSLLGGDGYTF
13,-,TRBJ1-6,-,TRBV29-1,TGCAGCGTTGAAGTCAGTAATAATTCACCCCTCCACTTT,CSVEVSNNSPLHF
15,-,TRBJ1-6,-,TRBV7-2,TGTGCCAGCAGGGTACAGGGTCCTACTTTTTCACCCCTCCACTTT,CASRVQGPTFSPLHF